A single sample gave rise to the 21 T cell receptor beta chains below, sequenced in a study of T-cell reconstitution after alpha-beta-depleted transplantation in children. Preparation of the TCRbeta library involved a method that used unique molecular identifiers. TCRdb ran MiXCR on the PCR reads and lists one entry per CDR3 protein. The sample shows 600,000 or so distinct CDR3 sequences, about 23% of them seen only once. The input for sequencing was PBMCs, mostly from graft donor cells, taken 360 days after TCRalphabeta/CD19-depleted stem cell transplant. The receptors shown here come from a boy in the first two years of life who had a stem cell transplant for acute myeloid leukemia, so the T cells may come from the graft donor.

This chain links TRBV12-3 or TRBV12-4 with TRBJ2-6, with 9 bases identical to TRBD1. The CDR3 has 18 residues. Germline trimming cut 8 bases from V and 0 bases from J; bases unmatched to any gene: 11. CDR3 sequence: CASSSGTGYSSGANVLTF. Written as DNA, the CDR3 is TGTGCCAGCTCTTCCGGGACAGGGTATTCCTCTGGGGCCAACGTCCTGACTTTC.

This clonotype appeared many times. The CDR3 nucleotides are TGCAGTGCTGCAGATACGCAGTATTTT. It specifies CSAADTQYF. The chain recombines TRBV20-1 with TRBJ2-3; D not certain. CDR3 size: 9 residues. CDR1 and CDR2 (germline): DFQATT, SNEGSKA (reference sequence). V lost 5 bases and J lost 4, with 1 base in between.

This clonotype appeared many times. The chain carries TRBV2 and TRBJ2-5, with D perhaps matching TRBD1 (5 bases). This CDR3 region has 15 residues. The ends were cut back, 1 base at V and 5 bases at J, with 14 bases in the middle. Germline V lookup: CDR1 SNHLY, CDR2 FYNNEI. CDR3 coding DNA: TGTGCCAGCAGTGAAGAGGCAGGGCGGTCGGAGACCCAGTACTTC. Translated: CASSEEAGRSETQYF.

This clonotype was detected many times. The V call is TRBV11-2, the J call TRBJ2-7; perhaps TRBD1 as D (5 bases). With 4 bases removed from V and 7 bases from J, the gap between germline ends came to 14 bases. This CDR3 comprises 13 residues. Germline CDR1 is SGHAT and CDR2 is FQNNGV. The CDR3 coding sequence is TGTGCCAGCAGCTCCAGTGGTTCAGGGGAGCAGTACGTC. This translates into CASSSSGSGEQYV.

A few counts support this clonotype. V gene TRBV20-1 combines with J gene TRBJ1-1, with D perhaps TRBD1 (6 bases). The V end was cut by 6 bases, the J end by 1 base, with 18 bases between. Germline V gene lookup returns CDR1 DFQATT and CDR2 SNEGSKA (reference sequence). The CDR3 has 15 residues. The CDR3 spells CSAAPRWGRNTEAFF. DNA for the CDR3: TGCAGTGCCGCGCCTCGTTGGGGGCGGAACACTGAAGCTTTCTTT.

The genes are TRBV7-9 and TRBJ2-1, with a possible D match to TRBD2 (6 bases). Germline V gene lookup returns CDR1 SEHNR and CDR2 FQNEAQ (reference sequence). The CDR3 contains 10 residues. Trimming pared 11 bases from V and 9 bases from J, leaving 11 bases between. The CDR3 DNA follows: TGTGCCTCCGGGAGAGGTGAGCAGTTCTTC. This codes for CASGRGEQFF.

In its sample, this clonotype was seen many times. The DNA of the CDR3 is TGTGCCAGCAGGGTAGCGGGGGGTGGCTACAATGAGCAGTTCTTC. It codes for CASRVAGGGYNEQFF. The rearrangement uses TRBV12-3 or TRBV12-4 and TRBJ2-1, with 10 nucleotides matching TRBD2. The CDR3 loop spans 15 amino acids. J was trimmed by 3 bases and V by 6 bases; bases with no gene match: 5.

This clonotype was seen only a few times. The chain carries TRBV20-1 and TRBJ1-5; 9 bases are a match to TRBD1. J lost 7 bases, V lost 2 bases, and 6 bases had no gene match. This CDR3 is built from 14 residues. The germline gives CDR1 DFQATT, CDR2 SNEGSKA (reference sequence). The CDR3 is CSARRGQGKQPQHF. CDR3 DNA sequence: TGCAGTGCTAGAAGGGGACAGGGTAAACAGCCCCAGCATTTT.

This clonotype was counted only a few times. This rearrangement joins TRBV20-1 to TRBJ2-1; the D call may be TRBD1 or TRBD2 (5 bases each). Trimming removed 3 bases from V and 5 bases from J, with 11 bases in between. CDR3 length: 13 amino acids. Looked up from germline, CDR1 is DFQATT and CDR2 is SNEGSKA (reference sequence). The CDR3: CSASRGGDNEQFF. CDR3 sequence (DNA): TGCAGTGCTAGCCGGGGCGGCGACAATGAGCAGTTCTTC.

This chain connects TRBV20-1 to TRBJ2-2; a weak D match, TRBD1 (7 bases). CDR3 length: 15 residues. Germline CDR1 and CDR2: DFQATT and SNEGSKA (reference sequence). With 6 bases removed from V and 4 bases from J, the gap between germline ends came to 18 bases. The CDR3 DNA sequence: TGCAGTGCCCTCCGACAGGGAGGAATCACCGGGGAGCTGTTTTTT. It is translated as CSALRQGGITGELFF.

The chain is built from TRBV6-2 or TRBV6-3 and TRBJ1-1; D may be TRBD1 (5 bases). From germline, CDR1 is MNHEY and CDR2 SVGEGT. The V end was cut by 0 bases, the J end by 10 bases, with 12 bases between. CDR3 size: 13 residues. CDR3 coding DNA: TGTGCCAGCAGTTACTCGAGAAGGGGATCAGCTTTCTTT. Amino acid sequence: CASSYSRRGSAFF.

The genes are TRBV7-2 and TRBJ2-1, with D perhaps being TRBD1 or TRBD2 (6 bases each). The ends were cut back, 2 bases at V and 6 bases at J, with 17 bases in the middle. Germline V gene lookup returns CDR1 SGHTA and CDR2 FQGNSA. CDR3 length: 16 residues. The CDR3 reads CASSLHPGGQLNEQFF. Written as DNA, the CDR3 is TGTGCCAGCAGCTTACATCCTGGGGGGCAACTCAATGAGCAGTTCTTC.

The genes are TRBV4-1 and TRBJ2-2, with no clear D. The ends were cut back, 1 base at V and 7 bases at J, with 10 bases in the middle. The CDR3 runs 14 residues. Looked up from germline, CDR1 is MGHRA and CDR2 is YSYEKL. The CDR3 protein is CASSQVLYIGELFF. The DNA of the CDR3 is TGCGCCAGCAGCCAAGTTCTATACATCGGGGAGCTGTTTTTT.

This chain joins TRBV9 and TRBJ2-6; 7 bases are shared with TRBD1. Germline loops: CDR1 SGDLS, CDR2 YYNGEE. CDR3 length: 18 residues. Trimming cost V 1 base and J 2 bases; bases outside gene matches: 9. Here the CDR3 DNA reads TGTGCCAGCAGCGTATCGAGGACAGGCAACCCTGGGGCCAACGTCCTGACTTTC. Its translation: CASSVSRTGNPGANVLTF.

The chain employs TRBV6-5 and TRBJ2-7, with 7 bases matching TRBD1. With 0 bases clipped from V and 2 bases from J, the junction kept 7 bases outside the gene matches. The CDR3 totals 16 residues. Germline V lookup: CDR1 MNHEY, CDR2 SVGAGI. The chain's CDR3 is CASSYSNAGTAYEQYF. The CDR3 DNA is TGTGCCAGCAGTTACTCGAATGCAGGGACAGCCTACGAGCAGTACTTC.

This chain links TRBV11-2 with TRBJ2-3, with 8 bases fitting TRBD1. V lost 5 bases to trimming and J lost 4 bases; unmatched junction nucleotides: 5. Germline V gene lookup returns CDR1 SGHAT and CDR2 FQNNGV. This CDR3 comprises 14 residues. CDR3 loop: CASSVDRVADTQYF. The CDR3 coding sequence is TGTGCCAGCAGCGTGGACAGGGTAGCAGATACGCAGTATTTT. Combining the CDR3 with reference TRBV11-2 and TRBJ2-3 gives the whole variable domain EAGVAQSPRYKIIEKRQSVAFWCNPISGHATLYWYQQILGQGPKLLIQFQNNGVVDDSQLPKDRFSAERLKGVDSTLKIQPAKLEDSAVYLCASSVDRVADTQYFGPGTRLTVL.

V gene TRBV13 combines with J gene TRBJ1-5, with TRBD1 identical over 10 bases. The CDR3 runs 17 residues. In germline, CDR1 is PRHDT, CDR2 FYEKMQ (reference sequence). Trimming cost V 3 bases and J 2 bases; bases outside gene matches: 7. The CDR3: CASSFSYGTGGNQPQHF. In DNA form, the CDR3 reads TGTGCCAGCAGCTTCTCATACGGGACAGGGGGCAATCAGCCCCAGCATTTT.

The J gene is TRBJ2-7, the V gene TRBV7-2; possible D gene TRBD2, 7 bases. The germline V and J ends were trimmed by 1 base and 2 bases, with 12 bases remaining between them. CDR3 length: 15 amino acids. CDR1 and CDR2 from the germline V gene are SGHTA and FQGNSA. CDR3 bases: TGTGCCAGCAGCTTAGATAGGGGGGGAACCTACGAGCAGTACTTC. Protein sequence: CASSLDRGGTYEQYF.

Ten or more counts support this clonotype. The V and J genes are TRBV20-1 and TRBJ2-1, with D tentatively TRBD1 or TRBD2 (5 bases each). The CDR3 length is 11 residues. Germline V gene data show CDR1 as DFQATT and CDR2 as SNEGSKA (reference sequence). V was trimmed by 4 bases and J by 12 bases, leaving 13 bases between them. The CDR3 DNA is TGCAGTGCTACCGGGGACCCCGGGCAGTTCTTC. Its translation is CSATGDPGQFF.

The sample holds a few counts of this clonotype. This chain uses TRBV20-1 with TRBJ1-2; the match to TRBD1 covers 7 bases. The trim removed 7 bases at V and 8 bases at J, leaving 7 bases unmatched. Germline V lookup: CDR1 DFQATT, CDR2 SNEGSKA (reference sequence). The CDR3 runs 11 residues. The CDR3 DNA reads TGCAGTGTGGATACAGGGGTGGGCTACACCTTC. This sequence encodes CSVDTGVGYTF.

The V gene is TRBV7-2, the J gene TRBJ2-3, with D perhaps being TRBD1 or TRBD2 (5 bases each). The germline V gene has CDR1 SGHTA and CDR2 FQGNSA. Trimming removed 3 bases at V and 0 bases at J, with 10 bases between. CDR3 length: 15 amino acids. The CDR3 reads CASSFPGPSTDTQYF. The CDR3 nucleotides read TGTGCCAGCAGCTTCCCGGGACCTAGCACAGATACGCAGTATTTT.